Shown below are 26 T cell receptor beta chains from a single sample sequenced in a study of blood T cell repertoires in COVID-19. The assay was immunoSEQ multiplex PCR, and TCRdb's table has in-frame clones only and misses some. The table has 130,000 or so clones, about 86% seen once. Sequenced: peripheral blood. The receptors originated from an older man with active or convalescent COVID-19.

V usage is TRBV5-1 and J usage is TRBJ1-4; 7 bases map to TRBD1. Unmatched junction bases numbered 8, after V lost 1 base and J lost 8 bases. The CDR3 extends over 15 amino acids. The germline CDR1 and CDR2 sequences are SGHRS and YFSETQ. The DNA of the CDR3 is TGCGCCAGCAGCTTGCGGGGACAGCTTCTAGAAAAACTGTTTTTT. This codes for CASSLRGQLLEKLFF.

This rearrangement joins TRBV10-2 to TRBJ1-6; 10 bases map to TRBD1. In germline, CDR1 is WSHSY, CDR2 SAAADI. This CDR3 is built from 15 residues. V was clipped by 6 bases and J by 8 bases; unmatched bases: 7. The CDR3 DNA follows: TGCGCCAGCAGGGGGACAGGGGAGGAATATTCACCCCTCCACTTT. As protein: CASRGTGEEYSPLHF.

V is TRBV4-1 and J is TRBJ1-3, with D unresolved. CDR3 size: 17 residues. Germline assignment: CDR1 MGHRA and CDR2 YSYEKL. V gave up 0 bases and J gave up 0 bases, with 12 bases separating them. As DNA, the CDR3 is TGCGCCAGCAGCCAAGATCGTGGTCTGAGCTCTGGAAACACCATATATTTT. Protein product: CASSQDRGLSSGNTIYF.

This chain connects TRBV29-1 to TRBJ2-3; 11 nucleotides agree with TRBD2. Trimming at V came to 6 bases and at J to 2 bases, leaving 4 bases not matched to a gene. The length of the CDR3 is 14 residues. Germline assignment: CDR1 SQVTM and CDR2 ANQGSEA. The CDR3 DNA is TGCAGCGTGGAACTAGCGGGGGCCACAGATACGCAGTATTTT. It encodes CSVELAGATDTQYF.

The DNA for the CDR3 is TGTGCCAGCAGCTTGAACGGGGGGACCTGGGAGCAGTACTTC. This codes for CASSLNGGTWEQYF. This sequence joins TRBV7-3 and TRBJ2-7; 7 nucleotides agree with TRBD2. CDR1 is SGHTA, CDR2 FQGTGA, per germline. The CDR3 runs to 14 residues. J was trimmed by 7 bases and V by 3 bases; bases with no gene match: 9.

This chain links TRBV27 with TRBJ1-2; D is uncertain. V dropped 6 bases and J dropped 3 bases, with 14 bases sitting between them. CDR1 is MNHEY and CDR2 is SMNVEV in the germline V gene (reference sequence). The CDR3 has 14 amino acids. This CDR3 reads CASSPLGSDYGYTF. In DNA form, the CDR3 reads TGTGCCAGCAGCCCCCTTGGCTCAGACTATGGCTACACCTTC.

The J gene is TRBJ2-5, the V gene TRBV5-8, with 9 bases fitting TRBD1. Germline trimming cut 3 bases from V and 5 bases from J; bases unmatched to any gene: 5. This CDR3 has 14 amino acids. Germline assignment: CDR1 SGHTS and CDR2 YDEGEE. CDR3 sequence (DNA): TGTGCCAGCAGCTCGGGACAGGGAGGCGAGACCCAGTACTTC. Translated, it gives CASSSGQGGETQYF.

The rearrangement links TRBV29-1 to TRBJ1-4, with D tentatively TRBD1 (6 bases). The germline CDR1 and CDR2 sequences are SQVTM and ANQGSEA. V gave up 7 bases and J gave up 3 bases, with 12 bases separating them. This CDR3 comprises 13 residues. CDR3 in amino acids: CSAVGASNEKLFF. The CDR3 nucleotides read TGCAGCGCCGTGGGGGCGTCTAATGAAAAACTGTTTTTT.

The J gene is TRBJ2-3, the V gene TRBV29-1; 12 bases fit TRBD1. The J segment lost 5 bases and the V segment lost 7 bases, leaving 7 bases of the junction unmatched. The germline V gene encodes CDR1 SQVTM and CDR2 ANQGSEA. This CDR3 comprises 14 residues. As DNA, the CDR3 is TGCAGCGGTTCCGGGACAGGGGGCTTAGATACGCAGTATTTT. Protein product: CSGSGTGGLDTQYF.

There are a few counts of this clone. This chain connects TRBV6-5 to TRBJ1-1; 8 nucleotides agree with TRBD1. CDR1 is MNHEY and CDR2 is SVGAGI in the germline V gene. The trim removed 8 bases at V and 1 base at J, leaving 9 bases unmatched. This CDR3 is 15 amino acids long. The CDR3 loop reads CASLIQGAANTEAFF. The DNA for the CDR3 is TGTGCCAGCCTGATTCAGGGGGCGGCGAACACTGAAGCTTTCTTT.

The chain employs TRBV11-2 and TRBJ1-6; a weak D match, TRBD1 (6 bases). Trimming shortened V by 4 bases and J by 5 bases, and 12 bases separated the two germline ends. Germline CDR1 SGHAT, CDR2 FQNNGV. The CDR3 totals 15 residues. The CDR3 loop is CASSSRDTDNSPLHF. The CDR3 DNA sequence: TGTGCCAGCAGCTCCCGGGACACAGATAATTCACCCCTCCACTTT. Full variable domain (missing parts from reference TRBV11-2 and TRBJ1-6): EAGVAQSPRYKIIEKRQSVAFWCNPISGHATLYWYQQILGQGPKLLIQFQNNGVVDDSQLPKDRFSAERLKGVDSTLKIQPAKLEDSAVYLCASSSRDTDNSPLHFGNGTRLTVT.

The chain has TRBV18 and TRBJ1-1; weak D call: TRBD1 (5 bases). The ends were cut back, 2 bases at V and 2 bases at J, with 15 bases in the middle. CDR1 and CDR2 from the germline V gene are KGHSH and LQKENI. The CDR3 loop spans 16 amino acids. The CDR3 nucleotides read TGTGCCAGCTCACCAAGAATATCAGGGATCAACACTGAAGCTTTCTTT. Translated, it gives CASSPRISGINTEAFF.

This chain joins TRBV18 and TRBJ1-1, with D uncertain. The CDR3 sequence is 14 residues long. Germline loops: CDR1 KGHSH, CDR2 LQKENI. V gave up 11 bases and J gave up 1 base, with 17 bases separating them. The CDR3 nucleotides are TGTGCCGGGATGCCTGCGGGTGGGAACACTGAAGCTTTCTTT. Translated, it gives CAGMPAGGNTEAFF.

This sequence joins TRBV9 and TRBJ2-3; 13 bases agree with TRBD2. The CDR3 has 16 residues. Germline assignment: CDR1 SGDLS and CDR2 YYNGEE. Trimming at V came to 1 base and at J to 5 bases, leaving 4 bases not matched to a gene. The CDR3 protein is CASSVTSGGAIDTQYF. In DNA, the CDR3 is TGTGCCAGCAGCGTAACTAGCGGGGGGGCCATAGATACGCAGTATTTT.

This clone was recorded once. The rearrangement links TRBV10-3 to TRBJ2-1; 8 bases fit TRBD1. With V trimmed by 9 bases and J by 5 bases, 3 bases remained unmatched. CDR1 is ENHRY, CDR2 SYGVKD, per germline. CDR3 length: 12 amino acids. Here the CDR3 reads CAMTGDNNEQFF. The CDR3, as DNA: TGTGCCATGACAGGGGATAACAATGAGCAGTTCTTC.

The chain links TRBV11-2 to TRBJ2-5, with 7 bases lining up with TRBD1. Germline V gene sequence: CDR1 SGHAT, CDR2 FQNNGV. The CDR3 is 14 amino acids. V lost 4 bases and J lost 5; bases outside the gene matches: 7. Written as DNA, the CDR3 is TGTGCCAGCAGCTCAAACAGGGGCGGGGAGACCCAGTACTTC. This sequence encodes CASSSNRGGETQYF.

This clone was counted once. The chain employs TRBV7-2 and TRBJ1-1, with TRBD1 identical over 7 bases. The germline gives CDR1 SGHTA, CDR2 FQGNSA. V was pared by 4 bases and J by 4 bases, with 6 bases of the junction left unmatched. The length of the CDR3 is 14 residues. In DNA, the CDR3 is TGTGCCAGCAGCTCGAGACAGGGCGGCACTGAAGCTTTCTTT. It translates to CASSSRQGGTEAFF.

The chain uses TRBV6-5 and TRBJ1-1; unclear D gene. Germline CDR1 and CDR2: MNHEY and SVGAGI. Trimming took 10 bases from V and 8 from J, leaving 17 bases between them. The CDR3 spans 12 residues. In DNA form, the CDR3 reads TGTGCCACCCTTCGACGCGGGAGCGAAGCTTTCTTT. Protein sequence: CATLRRGSEAFF.

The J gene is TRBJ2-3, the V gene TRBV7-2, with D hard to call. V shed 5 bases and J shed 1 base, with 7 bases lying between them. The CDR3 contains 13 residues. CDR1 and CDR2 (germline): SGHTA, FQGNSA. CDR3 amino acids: CASSIHGTDTQYF. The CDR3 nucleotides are TGTGCCAGCAGCATACACGGCACAGATACGCAGTATTTT.

CDR3 sequence reads: CASTQEPGQGSTDTQYF. The CDR3 DNA follows: TGTGCCAGCACTCAAGAGCCGGGACAGGGGTCCACAGATACGCAGTATTTT. The chain is built from TRBV7-2 and TRBJ2-3, with 10 bases fitting TRBD1. V lost 7 bases, J lost 2 bases, and 12 bases stayed unmatched. This CDR3 comprises 17 residues. Looked up from germline, CDR1 is SGHTA and CDR2 is FQGNSA.

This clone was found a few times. The CDR3 coding sequence is TGTGCCAGCAGATTACAGGGCCCGGGCTATGGCTACACCTTC. Translated: CASRLQGPGYGYTF. The rearrangement links TRBV6-5 to TRBJ1-2, with D perhaps TRBD1 (6 bases). CDR1 and CDR2 (germline): MNHEY, SVGAGI. The CDR3 extends over 14 amino acids. V gave up 6 bases and J gave up 4 bases, with 15 bases separating them.

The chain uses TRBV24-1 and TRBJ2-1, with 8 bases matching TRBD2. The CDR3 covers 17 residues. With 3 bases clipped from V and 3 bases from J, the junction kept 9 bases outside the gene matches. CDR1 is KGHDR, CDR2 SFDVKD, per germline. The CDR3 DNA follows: TGTGCCACCAGTGATACCAGGACTAGCCAGTACTACAATGAGCAGTTCTTC. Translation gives CATSDTRTSQYYNEQFF.

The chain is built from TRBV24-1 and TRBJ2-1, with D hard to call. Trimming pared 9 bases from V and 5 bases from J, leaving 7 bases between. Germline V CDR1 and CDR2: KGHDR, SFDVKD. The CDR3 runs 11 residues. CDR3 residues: CATDNHNEQFF. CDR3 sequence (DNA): TGTGCCACCGACAACCACAATGAGCAGTTCTTC.

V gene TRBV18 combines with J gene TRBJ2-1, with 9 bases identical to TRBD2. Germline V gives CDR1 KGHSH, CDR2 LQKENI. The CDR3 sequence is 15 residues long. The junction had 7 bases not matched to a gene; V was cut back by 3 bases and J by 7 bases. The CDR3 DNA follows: TGTGCCAGCTCACCTCGGGTAGCGGGGGTTAATGAGCAGTTCTTC. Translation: CASSPRVAGVNEQFF.

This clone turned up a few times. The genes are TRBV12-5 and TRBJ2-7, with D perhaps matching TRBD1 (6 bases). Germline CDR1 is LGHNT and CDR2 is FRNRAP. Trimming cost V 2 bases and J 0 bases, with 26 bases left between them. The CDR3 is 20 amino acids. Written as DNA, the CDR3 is TGTGCTAGTGGTTTGAATCTCAACTGGGGGACATCCTTTTCCTCCTACGAGCAGTACTTC. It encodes CASGLNLNWGTSFSSYEQYF.

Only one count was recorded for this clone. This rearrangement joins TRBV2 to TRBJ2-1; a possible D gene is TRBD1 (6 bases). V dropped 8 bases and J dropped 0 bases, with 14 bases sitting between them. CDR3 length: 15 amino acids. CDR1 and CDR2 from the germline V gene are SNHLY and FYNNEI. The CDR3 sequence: CASRYEDSSYNEQFF. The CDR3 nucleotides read TGTGCCAGCCGATACGAGGACAGCTCCTACAATGAGCAGTTCTTC.